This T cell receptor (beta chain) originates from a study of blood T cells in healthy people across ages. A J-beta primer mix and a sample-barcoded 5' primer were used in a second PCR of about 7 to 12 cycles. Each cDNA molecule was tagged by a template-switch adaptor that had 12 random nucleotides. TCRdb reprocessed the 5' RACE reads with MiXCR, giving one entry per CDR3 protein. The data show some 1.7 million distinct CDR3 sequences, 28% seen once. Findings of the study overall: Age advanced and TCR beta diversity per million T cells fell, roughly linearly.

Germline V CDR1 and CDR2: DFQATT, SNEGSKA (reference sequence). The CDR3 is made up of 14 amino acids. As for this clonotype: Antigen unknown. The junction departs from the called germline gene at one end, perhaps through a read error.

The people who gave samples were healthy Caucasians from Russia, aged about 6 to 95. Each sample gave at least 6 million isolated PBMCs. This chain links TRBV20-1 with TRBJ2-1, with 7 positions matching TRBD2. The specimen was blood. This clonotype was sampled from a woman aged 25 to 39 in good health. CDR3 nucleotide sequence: TGCAGTGCTAGATTTAGCGGGTCCTTCAATGAGCAGTTCTTC. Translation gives CSARFSGSFNEQFF.